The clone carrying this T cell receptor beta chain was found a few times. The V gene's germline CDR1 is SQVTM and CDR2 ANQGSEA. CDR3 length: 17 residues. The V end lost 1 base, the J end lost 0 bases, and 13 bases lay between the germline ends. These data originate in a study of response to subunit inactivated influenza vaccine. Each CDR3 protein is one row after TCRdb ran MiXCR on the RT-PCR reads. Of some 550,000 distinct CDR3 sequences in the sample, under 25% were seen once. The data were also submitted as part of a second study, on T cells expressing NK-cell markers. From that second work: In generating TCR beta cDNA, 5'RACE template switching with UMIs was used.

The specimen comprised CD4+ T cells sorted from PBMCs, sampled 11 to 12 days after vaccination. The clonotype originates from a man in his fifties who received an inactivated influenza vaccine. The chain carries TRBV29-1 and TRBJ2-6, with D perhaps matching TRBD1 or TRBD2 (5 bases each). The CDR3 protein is CSVEVWDGRSGANVLTF. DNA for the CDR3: TGCAGCGTTGAAGTATGGGACGGGCGCTCTGGGGCCAACGTCCTGACTTTC.